One TCR beta chain is described in this entry. Unstimulated PBMCs were sorted into CD3+CD4+ and CD3+CD8+ populations. CDR3 length equals 16 residues. V was clipped by 1 base and J by 9 bases; unmatched bases: 8. Germline CDR1 and CDR2: LNHDA and SQIVND (reference sequence). The sample comes from a study of T cell clones after liver transplantation. Background on the study: A pre-transplant mixed lymphocyte reaction with TCRbeta sequencing defined graft-donor-reactive clones followed in post-transplant blood. Three of the eight recipients were HCV-positive; the rest had non-autoimmune, non-viral transplant indications.

TCRdb's copy holds only in-frame clones and misses some; the assay was immunoSEQ multiplex PCR. The sample shows some 11,000 clones, around 71% of them seen only once. The sample was CD4+ T cells from blood, taken roughly 30 months after liver transplant. V usage is TRBV19 and J usage is TRBJ2-4; 11 nucleotides agree with TRBD1. This receptor was identified in a human patient who received a liver transplant. Some T cells may be supplied by the graft donor. CDR3 nucleotides: TGTGCCAGTAGTATAGGGCGGACAGGGGGCGGAGGCATTCAGTACTTC. Its translation: CASSIGRTGGGGIQYF.